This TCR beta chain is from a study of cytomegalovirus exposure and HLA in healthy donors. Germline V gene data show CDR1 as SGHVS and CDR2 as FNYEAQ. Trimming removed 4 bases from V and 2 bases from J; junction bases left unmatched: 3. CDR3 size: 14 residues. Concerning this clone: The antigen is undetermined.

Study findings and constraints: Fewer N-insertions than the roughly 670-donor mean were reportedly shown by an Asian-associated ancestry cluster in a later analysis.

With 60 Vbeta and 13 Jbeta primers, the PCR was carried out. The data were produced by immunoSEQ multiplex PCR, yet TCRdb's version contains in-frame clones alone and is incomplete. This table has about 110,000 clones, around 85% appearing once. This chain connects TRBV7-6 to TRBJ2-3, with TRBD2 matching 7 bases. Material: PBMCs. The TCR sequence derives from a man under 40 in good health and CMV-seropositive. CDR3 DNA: TGTGCCAGCAGCTACGGGACTACCACAGATACGCAGTATTTT. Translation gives CASSYGTTTDTQYF.